The 32 T cell receptor beta chains listed next were all sequenced from one sample in a study of blood T cells in healthy people across ages. PCR was performed a second time for roughly 7 to 12 cycles using a sample-barcoded 5' primer and a J-beta primer mix. Each CDR3 protein is one row after TCRdb ran MiXCR on the 5' RACE reads. This table holds around 500,000 distinct CDR3 sequences, around 50% found once. Sequenced input: blood. The receptor source for this set is a man older than 75 in good health.

This chain links TRBV28 with TRBJ2-7; 7 bases are shared with TRBD2. CDR1 is MDHEN, CDR2 SYDVKM, per germline. The CDR3 contains 14 residues. Trimming removed 8 bases from V and 3 bases from J; junction bases left unmatched: 10. This CDR3 reads CASRLGRGGYEQYF. Written as DNA, the CDR3 is TGTGCCAGCCGACTAGGGAGGGGAGGCTACGAGCAGTACTTC. The full variable domain, in which reference TRBV28 and TRBJ2-7 provide the parts outside the CDR3, is DVKVTQSSRYLVKRTGEKVFLECVQDMDHENMFWYRQDPGLGLRLIYFSYDVKMKEKGDIPEGYSVSREKKERFSLILESASTNQTSMYLCASRLGRGGYEQYFGPGTRLTVT.

This clonotype was observed many times. The V call is TRBV4-2, the J call TRBJ2-7; TRBD1 might be the D (6 bases). Trimming removed 4 bases from V and 0 bases from J, with 16 bases in between. This CDR3 is 16 amino acids long. Germline values: CDR1 LGHNA, CDR2 YNFKEQ. CDR3 residues: CASSPGLGTPSYEQYF. The CDR3 DNA sequence: TGTGCCAGCAGCCCAGGTCTCGGGACACCCTCCTACGAGCAGTACTTC.

This clonotype occurred a few times. This sequence joins TRBV20-1 and TRBJ2-1; a weak D match, TRBD2 (5 bases). The germline V gene encodes CDR1 DFQATT and CDR2 SNEGSKA (reference sequence). Trimming took 4 bases from V and 5 from J, leaving 12 bases between them. The CDR3 contains 13 residues. The CDR3, as DNA: TGCAGTGCTAATGTGCCGGGAAACAATGAGCAGTTCTTC. It translates to CSANVPGNNEQFF.

The V and J genes are TRBV4-2 and TRBJ2-2; TRBD1 aligns across 9 bases. The V gene end was trimmed by 5 bases and the J gene end by 4 bases; junction bases not matched to a gene: 5. Germline V gene lookup returns CDR1 LGHNA and CDR2 YNFKEQ. CDR3 length: 15 amino acids. CDR3 coding DNA: TGTGCCAGCAGCAAGGGACAGGGTAGCACCGGGGAGCTGTTTTTT. It is translated as CASSKGQGSTGELFF.

The sample holds a few counts of this clonotype. This chain connects TRBV20-1 to TRBJ2-5; tentatively, D is TRBD2 (6 bases). The germline V and J ends were trimmed by 6 bases and 2 bases, with 13 bases remaining between them. CDR3 length equals 13 residues. CDR1 is DFQATT and CDR2 is SNEGSKA in the germline V gene (reference sequence). CDR3: CSAPSGGQETQYF. In nucleotides, the CDR3 is TGCAGTGCCCCATCCGGGGGTCAAGAGACCCAGTACTTC.

CDR3 coding DNA: TGTGCCAGCAGCGCGAATTCCGATACGCAGTATTTT. As protein: CASSANSDTQYF. This chain connects TRBV9 to TRBJ2-3; D uncertain. The CDR3 totals 12 residues. V shed 3 bases and J shed 6 bases, with 8 bases lying between them. Germline V CDR1 and CDR2: SGDLS, YYNGEE.

CDR3 amino acids: CASSSTSLSYNEQFF. CDR3 DNA sequence: TGTGCCAGCAGTTCCACCTCCCTATCCTACAATGAGCAGTTCTTC. The rearrangement joins TRBV27 to TRBJ2-1; D gene ambiguous. This CDR3 has 15 residues. Germline loops: CDR1 MNHEY, CDR2 SMNVEV (reference sequence). V was pared by 4 bases and J by 1 base, with 11 bases between.

This clonotype showed up just a few times. The J gene is TRBJ2-3, the V gene TRBV5-1; perhaps D is TRBD1 or TRBD2 (5 bases each). V lost 4 bases and J lost 0, with 18 bases in between. Germline assignment: CDR1 SGHRS and CDR2 YFSETQ. The CDR3 has 17 amino acids. In DNA form, the CDR3 reads TGCGCCAGCAGCAGGGGACGAAGAGTAACTAGCACAGATACGCAGTATTTT. This gives the protein CASSRGRRVTSTDTQYF. The full variable domain, in which reference TRBV5-1 and TRBJ2-3 provide the parts outside the CDR3, is KAGVTQTPRYLIKTRGQQVTLSCSPISGHRSVSWYQQTPGQGLQFLFEYFSETQRNKGNFPGRFSGRQFSNSRSEMNVSTLELGDSALYLCASSRGRRVTSTDTQYFGPGTRLTVL.

There are a few counts of this clonotype. The V call is TRBV5-1, the J call TRBJ2-3; TRBD1 or TRBD2 may be the D gene (6 bases each). V was cut by 2 bases and J by 3 bases, with 10 bases left in between. The germline V gene encodes CDR1 SGHRS and CDR2 YFSETQ. CDR3 length: 14 amino acids. DNA of the CDR3: TGCGCCAGCAGCTTCCAGGGGAGGACAGATACGCAGTATTTT. The encoded protein is CASSFQGRTDTQYF.

The chain has TRBV24-1 and TRBJ2-3; 7 nucleotides agree with TRBD1. V lost 3 bases and J lost 5; bases outside the gene matches: 10. In germline, CDR1 is KGHDR, CDR2 SFDVKD. The CDR3 has 16 amino acids. The CDR3 bases are TGTGCCACCAGTGATCCCCGGACAGGCACGCTAGATACGCAGTATTTT. It yields the protein CATSDPRTGTLDTQYF.

This chain uses TRBV20-1 with TRBJ2-7, with TRBD1 identical over 9 bases. The trim removed 6 bases at V and 4 bases at J, leaving 7 bases unmatched. The CDR3 sequence is 13 residues long. The germline gives CDR1 DFQATT, CDR2 SNEGSKA (reference sequence). CDR3 sequence (DNA): TGCAGTGCAACTACGGACAGGGGATACGAGCAGTACTTC. This codes for CSATTDRGYEQYF.

This rearrangement joins TRBV2 to TRBJ2-7, with D possibly matching TRBD1 (5 bases). TRBJ2-4 matches the DNA end more closely, so the J call is doubtful. Germline values: CDR1 SNHLY, CDR2 FYNNEI. The CDR3 has 15 residues. The CDR3 bases are TGTGCCAGCAGTGGAGGCTCAGCAGGGCTGAACATTCAGTACTTC. Translation gives CASSGGSAGLNIQYF.

This clonotype has just a few counts. This chain joins TRBV7-2 and TRBJ2-7; no clear D gene. V lost 5 bases to trimming and J lost 6 bases, with 20 bases between them. The CDR3 contains 15 residues. Germline V lookup: CDR1 SGHTA, CDR2 FQGNSA. The CDR3 is CASSLQIAPRAEQYF. Written as DNA, the CDR3 is TGTGCCAGCAGCCTACAGATAGCCCCTCGTGCCGAGCAGTACTTC.

The chain employs TRBV6-1 and TRBJ2-1; weak D call: TRBD2 (6 bases). V lost 1 base and J lost 5, with 21 bases in between. From germline, CDR1 is MNHNS and CDR2 SASEGT. There are 18 residues in the CDR3. CDR3 in amino acids: CASSEVVGTPKPNNEQFF. In nucleotides, the CDR3 is TGTGCCAGCAGTGAAGTCGTCGGGACTCCAAAACCAAACAATGAGCAGTTCTTC.

This clonotype was counted a single time. V and J are TRBV7-2 and TRBJ2-4, with D possibly being TRBD1 (7 bases). The V and J ends lost 5 bases and 13 bases respectively, with 21 bases between them. Germline V gene data show CDR1 as SGHTA and CDR2 as FQGNSA. The CDR3 covers 14 residues. The CDR3 DNA reads TGTGCCAGCAGCCCAAGGACAGGTGGAGGGGAGCAGTACTTC. The encoded protein is CASSPRTGGGEQYF. Using reference TRBV7-2 and TRBJ2-4 for the parts outside the CDR3, the full variable domain is GAGVSQSPSNKVTEKGKDVELRCDPISGHTALYWYRQSLGQGLEFLIYFQGNSAPDKSGLPSDRFSAERTGGSVSTLTIQRTQQEDSAVYLCASSPRTGGGEQYFGAGTRLSVL.

The rearrangement joins TRBV3-1 to TRBJ2-5; D is undetermined. The J call may be incorrect, as the DNA end agrees better with TRBJ2-7. The CDR3 is 13 residues long. Germline lookup yields CDR1 LGHDT and CDR2 YNNKEL (reference sequence). The CDR3 nucleotides read TGTGCCAGCAGCCAAGATAGGGCCCGCGAGCAGTACTTC. Translating gives CASSQDRAREQYF.

This clonotype showed up many times. The rearrangement uses TRBV6-5 and TRBJ2-3; D possibly corresponds to TRBD1 (6 bases). Germline assignment: CDR1 MNHEY and CDR2 SVGAGI. The CDR3 consists of 14 residues. V lost 6 bases and J 3 bases, leaving 13 bases between the germline ends. The CDR3 DNA is TGTGCCAGCAGACGGACAGACCCTACAGATACGCAGTATTTT. As protein: CASRRTDPTDTQYF.

The V and J genes are TRBV20-1 and TRBJ2-5; 11 positions match TRBD2. CDR3 length equals 14 residues. V lost 0 bases and J lost 11; bases outside the gene matches: 8. CDR1 DFQATT and CDR2 SNEGSKA come from the germline V gene (reference sequence). CDR3 region: CSARDPLAGDWQYF. The CDR3 nucleotides are TGCAGTGCTAGAGACCCACTAGCGGGAGATTGGCAGTACTTC.

Written as DNA, the CDR3 is TGCAGCGTTGAGGGTCTAGCGGGAGTCACCGATGAGCAGTTCTTC. It specifies CSVEGLAGVTDEQFF. The chain uses TRBV29-1 and TRBJ2-1; TRBD2 aligns across 10 bases. Germline V gene lookup returns CDR1 SQVTM and CDR2 ANQGSEA. The CDR3 covers 15 residues. Losses at the gene ends were 3 bases for V and 8 bases for J; bases not matched to a gene: 10.

This clonotype occurred once. The V call is TRBV9, the J call TRBJ2-7; TRBD2 is a possible D gene (5 bases). In germline, CDR1 is SGDLS, CDR2 YYNGEE. Trimming took 4 bases from V and 7 from J, leaving 18 bases between them. CDR3 length: 14 residues. The CDR3 sequence is CASSPRTGTREQYF. CDR3 bases: TGTGCCAGCAGCCCACGGACTGGAACGCGTGAGCAGTACTTC.

The V and J genes are TRBV7-2 and TRBJ2-3; possible D gene TRBD2, 5 bases. The germline CDR1 and CDR2 sequences are SGHTA and FQGNSA. With 1 base removed from V and 3 bases from J, the gap between germline ends came to 11 bases. CDR3 size: 15 residues. The CDR3 here is CASSLVWGVTDTQYF. The CDR3 region has the DNA TGTGCCAGCAGCTTAGTCTGGGGAGTAACAGATACGCAGTATTTT.

The gene calls are TRBV4-1 and TRBJ2-3, with 14 bases identical to TRBD2. The CDR3 consists of 17 residues. V was clipped by 3 bases and J by 4 bases; unmatched bases: 6. Germline-derived CDR1 and CDR2 are MGHRA and YSYEKL. CDR3 sequence: CASSHWGTSGGADTQYF. The CDR3 region has the DNA TGCGCCAGCAGCCACTGGGGGACTAGCGGGGGTGCAGATACGCAGTATTTT.

The chain links TRBV9 to TRBJ1-2; D is undetermined. This CDR3 is built from 15 residues. Germline V CDR1 and CDR2: SGDLS, YYNGEE. Between the trimmed V and J ends, which lost 4 bases and 8 bases, there was a span of 21 bases. CDR3 protein: CASSSSPASSGGYTF. In nucleotides, the CDR3 is TGTGCCAGCAGCTCCTCCCCGGCGTCGAGTGGCGGCTACACCTTC.

This clonotype was found a few times. The J gene is TRBJ2-1, the V gene TRBV5-1, with TRBD1 identical over 11 bases. V was clipped by 1 base and J by 7 bases; unmatched bases: 4. The CDR3 is 15 amino acids. Looked up from germline, CDR1 is SGHRS and CDR2 is YFSETQ. DNA for the CDR3: TGCGCCAGCAGCTTGTTGGGGACAGGGGGAAATGAGCAGTTCTTC. Protein: CASSLLGTGGNEQFF.

This clonotype was seen more than once but under ten times. This chain uses TRBV7-9 with TRBJ2-7; no clear D gene. The V end was cut by 2 bases, the J end by 0 bases, with 14 bases between. CDR3 length: 16 amino acids. Germline V lookup: CDR1 SEHNR, CDR2 FQNEAQ (reference sequence). The CDR3 here is CASSLSAPVSSYEQYF. The CDR3 nucleotides read TGTGCCAGCAGCTTATCAGCGCCCGTCAGCTCCTACGAGCAGTACTTC.

V and J are TRBV9 and TRBJ1-1; no clear D gene. Looked up from germline, CDR1 is SGDLS and CDR2 is YYNGEE. Trimming pared 3 bases from V and 2 bases from J, leaving 26 bases between. This CDR3 comprises 19 residues. CDR3 DNA: TGTGCCAGCAGCGCGCTCCGGGGTTTCGCCCAGCCCAAAAACACTGAAGCTTTCTTT. Its protein product is CASSALRGFAQPKNTEAFF.

This clonotype was seen a few times. This sequence joins TRBV6-1 and TRBJ2-3; possibly TRBD1 or TRBD2 for D (6 bases each). The CDR3 is 16 amino acids. The V end lost 5 bases, the J end lost 2 bases, and 17 bases lay between the germline ends. The germline V gene encodes CDR1 MNHNS and CDR2 SASEGT. CDR3 residues: CASSFLGGPNTDTQYF. CDR3 coding DNA: TGTGCCAGCAGTTTCCTTGGGGGGCCTAACACAGATACGCAGTATTTT.

This chain links TRBV7-2 with TRBJ1-2; 8 nucleotides match TRBD1. This CDR3 is built from 16 residues. V dropped 0 bases and J dropped 3; count of bases not matched to a gene: 6. CDR1 and CDR2 from the germline V gene are SGHTA and FQGNSA. Written as DNA, the CDR3 is TGTGCCAGCAGCTTAGCCCCCGGACAGGGATACTATGGCTACACCTTC. Protein product: CASSLAPGQGYYGYTF. Drawing the rest from reference TRBV7-2 and TRBJ1-2, the complete variable domain is GAGVSQSPSNKVTEKGKDVELRCDPISGHTALYWYRQSLGQGLEFLIYFQGNSAPDKSGLPSDRFSAERTGGSVSTLTIQRTQQEDSAVYLCASSLAPGQGYYGYTFGSGTRLTVV.

This clonotype was detected only once. This chain uses TRBV20-1 with TRBJ2-7; D ambiguous. Germline V gene data show CDR1 as DFQATT and CDR2 as SNEGSKA (reference sequence). The CDR3 runs to 14 residues. The V gene lost 7 bases and the J gene lost 2 bases, with 18 bases spanning the gap. The CDR3 coding sequence is TGCAGTGTCGATCCGCCCCCGAATACCTACGAGCAGTACTTC. Amino acids: CSVDPPPNTYEQYF.

The gene calls are TRBV7-2 and TRBJ2-5; 8 bases agree with TRBD1. V dropped 3 bases and J dropped 4; count of bases not matched to a gene: 7. CDR1 is SGHTA and CDR2 is FQGNSA in the germline V gene. The CDR3 sequence is 15 residues long. Here the CDR3 DNA reads TGTGCCAGCAGCTTCCTCAGGGGGCGCGTAGAGACCCAGTACTTC. Amino acid sequence: CASSFLRGRVETQYF.

J is TRBJ2-1 and V is TRBV9, with TRBD2 as a possible D gene (6 bases). V lost 3 bases and J 5 bases, leaving 24 bases between the germline ends. The CDR3 sequence is 18 residues long. Germline CDR1 and CDR2: SGDLS and YYNGEE. Written as DNA, the CDR3 is TGTGCCAGCAGCGACGGGGCTCGGGGCGGGATTAAAGACAATGAGCAGTTCTTC. Its protein is CASSDGARGGIKDNEQFF.

This clonotype was recorded many times. The chain links TRBV6-6 to TRBJ1-4, with D tentatively TRBD1 (5 bases). The CDR3 covers 15 residues. V was trimmed by 4 bases and J by 7 bases, leaving 16 bases between them. CDR1 and CDR2 (germline): MNHNY, SVGAGI (reference sequence). The CDR3 DNA sequence: TGTGCCAGCAGTTCCAACCAGGGAGTGGGTGAAAAACTGTTTTTT. Its translation is CASSSNQGVGEKLFF.